The rows below give T cell receptor beta chains drawn from one sample of a study of blood T cell repertoires in COVID-19. Repertoires were generated with immunoSEQ multiplex PCR, while TCRdb's copy carries only in-frame clones and drops some. The sample holds 250,000 or so clones, almost 85% seen once. The sequenced sample consisted of peripheral blood. The source of these receptors is a man between 45 and 60 years old with acute or convalescent COVID-19. CDR3s include the opening cysteine and the closing phenylalanine or tryptophan. A D gene is named only where the DNA matches it firmly. Clone size is stated in some rows and not others, as once, few, many or a class when expanded.

v_call: TRBV18; clone_size: .; d_call: .; j_call: TRBJ1-1; cdr3_length: 12; cdr3_aa: CASSPVSFEAFF; cdr3_nt: TGTGCCAGCTCACCAGTAAGCTTTGAAGCTTTCTTT
v_call: TRBV10-3; clone_size: .; d_call: TRBD1; j_call: TRBJ2-3; cdr3_length: 10; cdr3_aa: CATRGREQYF; cdr3_nt: TGTGCCACCAGGGGGCGGGAGCAGTATTTT
v_call: TRBV19; clone_size: .; d_call: TRBD1; j_call: TRBJ1-2; cdr3_length: 15; cdr3_aa: CASSIIRAGGYGYTF; cdr3_nt: TGTGCCAGTAGTATCATAAGGGCAGGGGGCTATGGCTACACCTTC
v_call: TRBV3-1/TRBV3-2; clone_size: once; d_call: .; j_call: TRBJ2-7; cdr3_length: 13; cdr3_aa: CASSQPSSYEQYF; cdr3_nt: TGTGCCAGCAGCCAACCGAGCTCCTACGAGCAGTACTTC
v_call: TRBV19; clone_size: .; d_call: .; j_call: TRBJ2-7; cdr3_length: 15; cdr3_aa: CASNRFDGAPYEQYF; cdr3_nt: TGTGCCAGTAACAGATTCGATGGGGCCCCCTACGAGCAGTACTTC
v_call: TRBV5-4; clone_size: .; d_call: TRBD1; j_call: TRBJ1-1; cdr3_length: 15; cdr3_aa: CVFVEGAKSNTEAFF; cdr3_nt: TGTGTGTTTGTAGAGGGGGCCAAGTCGAACACTGAAGCTTTCTTT
v_call: TRBV28; clone_size: .; d_call: TRBD1; j_call: TRBJ2-7; cdr3_length: 14; cdr3_aa: CASSGTVPTYEQYF; cdr3_nt: TGTGCCAGCAGCGGGACAGTCCCTACCTACGAGCAGTACTTC
v_call: TRBV7-9; clone_size: many; d_call: .; j_call: TRBJ1-1; cdr3_length: 14; cdr3_aa: CASSLSRLNTEAFF; cdr3_nt: TGTGCCAGCAGCTTAAGTCGGTTGAACACTGAAGCTTTCTTT
v_call: TRBV18; clone_size: few; d_call: TRBD2; j_call: TRBJ2-5; cdr3_length: 16; cdr3_aa: CASSQTSGRIQETQYF; cdr3_nt: TGTGCCAGCTCGCAAACTAGCGGGCGAATCCAAGAGACCCAGTACTTC
v_call: TRBV12-3/TRBV12-4; clone_size: few; d_call: TRBD1; j_call: TRBJ1-2; cdr3_length: 12; cdr3_aa: CASSRDSYGYTF; cdr3_nt: TGTGCCAGCAGCAGGGACAGCTATGGCTACACCTTC
v_call: TRBV13; clone_size: few; d_call: .; j_call: TRBJ2-5; cdr3_length: 14; cdr3_aa: CASSSSTVQETQYF; cdr3_nt: TGTGCCAGCAGCTCATCGACAGTACAAGAGACCCAGTACTTC
v_call: TRBV18; clone_size: .; d_call: .; j_call: TRBJ1-6; cdr3_length: 14; cdr3_aa: CASSLSTGIKPLHF; cdr3_nt: TGTGCCAGCTCGCTCTCGACCGGGATTAAGCCCCTCCACTTT
v_call: TRBV30; clone_size: once; d_call: TRBD2; j_call: TRBJ2-7; cdr3_length: 19; cdr3_aa: CAWTTPYRLAGRTSYEQYF; cdr3_nt: TGTGCCTGGACTACGCCATATCGACTAGCGGGACGCACTTCCTACGAGCAGTACTTC
v_call: TRBV19; clone_size: .; d_call: .; j_call: TRBJ1-5; cdr3_length: 12; cdr3_aa: CASRRQNQPQHF; cdr3_nt: TGTGCCAGTAGAAGACAGAATCAGCCCCAGCATTTT
v_call: TRBV9; clone_size: .; d_call: .; j_call: TRBJ1-5; cdr3_length: 15; cdr3_aa: CASSVAPGSNQPQHF; cdr3_nt: TGTGCCAGCAGCGTAGCACCAGGGAGCAATCAGCCCCAGCATTTT
v_call: TRBV2; clone_size: .; d_call: .; j_call: TRBJ1-2; cdr3_length: 13; cdr3_aa: CATTNQFNYGYTF; cdr3_nt: TGTGCCACCACAAACCAGTTTAACTATGGCTACACCTTC
v_call: TRBV6-2/TRBV6-3; clone_size: few; d_call: .; j_call: TRBJ2-7; cdr3_length: 12; cdr3_aa: CASSSTGYEQYF; cdr3_nt: TGTGCCAGCAGTTCGACTGGATACGAGCAGTACTTC
v_call: TRBV7-8; clone_size: .; d_call: TRBD1; j_call: TRBJ1-1; cdr3_length: 14; cdr3_aa: CASSLSGGNTEAFF; cdr3_nt: TGTGCCAGCAGCTTATCAGGGGGGAACACTGAAGCTTTCTTT
v_call: TRBV28; clone_size: .; d_call: .; j_call: TRBJ2-7; cdr3_length: 14; cdr3_aa: CASSFESAVYEQYF; cdr3_nt: TGTGCCAGCAGTTTTGAGAGCGCCGTCTACGAGCAGTACTTC
v_call: TRBV7-2; clone_size: .; d_call: .; j_call: TRBJ2-3; cdr3_length: 14; cdr3_aa: CASSPTTSTDTQYF; cdr3_nt: TGTGCCAGCAGCCCCACCACTAGCACAGATACGCAGTATTTT